The 5 T cell receptor beta chains given below trace back to one sample, sequenced in a study of blood T cell repertoires in COVID-19. Measured with immunoSEQ multiplex PCR; TCRdb has only the in-frame clones, and not every one. This table has 30,000 to 50,000 clones, about 89% appearing once. The specimen was peripheral blood. The source of these receptors is a man aged 50 to 60 with active or convalescent COVID-19.

This clone was detected once. V and J are TRBV25-1 and TRBJ1-1, with D perhaps TRBD1 (5 bases). The CDR3 has 13 amino acids. V was trimmed by 4 bases and J by 5 bases, leaving 11 bases between them. Germline V lookup: CDR1 MGHDK, CDR2 SYGVNS. Here the CDR3 reads CASSVGHVTEAFF. The CDR3 DNA reads TGTGCCAGCAGTGTTGGACATGTTACTGAAGCTTTCTTT.

The chain links TRBV6-5 to TRBJ1-5; D might be TRBD1 (6 bases). Germline CDR1 and CDR2: MNHEY and SVGAGI. The CDR3 length is 14 residues. The germline V and J ends were trimmed by 6 bases and 12 bases, with 21 bases remaining between them. In DNA form, the CDR3 reads TGTGCCAGCAGATCGGGACAAGTGACTGGGGGCCAGCATTTT. This gives the protein CASRSGQVTGGQHF.

The chain employs TRBV5-1 and TRBJ1-3; D gene ambiguous. The germline V and J ends were trimmed by 4 bases and 0 bases, with 11 bases remaining between them. Per the germline V gene, CDR1 is SGHRS and CDR2 is YFSETQ. The CDR3 has 15 amino acids. CDR3 in DNA: TGCGCCAGCAGCCTCAACGACAACTCTGGAAACACCATATATTTT. It specifies CASSLNDNSGNTIYF. The whole variable domain, filled in from reference TRBV5-1 and TRBJ1-3, reads KAGVTQTPRYLIKTRGQQVTLSCSPISGHRSVSWYQQTPGQGLQFLFEYFSETQRNKGNFPGRFSGRQFSNSRSEMNVSTLELGDSALYLCASSLNDNSGNTIYFGEGSWLTVV.

This clone was recorded once. V is TRBV19 and J is TRBJ2-2; a possible D gene is TRBD1 (5 bases). Germline-derived CDR1 and CDR2 are LNHDA and SQIVND (reference sequence). This CDR3 spans 14 amino acids. V was clipped by 5 bases and J by 5 bases, with 12 bases between them. The CDR3 nucleotides are TGTGCCAGTAGTTCGCCCAAGGGGACCGGGGAGCTGTTTTTT. Encoded protein: CASSSPKGTGELFF.

Turning to this clone: A much larger clone lies a single base off, so this may be a read error. The chain is built from TRBV9 and TRBJ1-1; tentative D call: TRBD1 (6 bases). The CDR3 length is 15 residues. Trimming took off 0 bases at V and 7 bases at J, with 16 bases between the two ends. Germline V gene lookup returns CDR1 SGDLS and CDR2 YYNGEE. In DNA, the CDR3 is TGTGCCAGCAGCGTAGCGGGGGGGCCCCGGGGTGAAGCTTTCTTT. Residues: CASSVAGGPRGEAFF. The full variable domain, completed using reference TRBV9 and TRBJ1-1, is DSGVTQTPKHLITATGQRVTLRCSPRSGDLSVYWYQQSLDQGLQFLIQYYNGEERAKGNILERFSAQQFPDLHSELNLSSLELGDSALYFCASSVAGGPRGEAFFGQGTRLTVV.